This T cell receptor beta chain was retrieved from a study of T cell responses to AZD1222 COVID-19 vaccine. About the research overall: Analyses pooled second doses at about 4 or about 12 weeks. Study-level points and caveats: A reported finding is that nearly half of spike-specific TCRs target unmutated variant regions. Donors were largely white British and mainly female; clonal diversity was possibly underestimated.

A note on this clone: Its specificity is not known.

Germline CDR1 is SEHNR and CDR2 is FQNEAQ (reference sequence). The CDR3 totals 13 residues. The V end lost 0 bases, the J end lost 1 base, and 4 bases lay between the germline ends. Profiled with immunoSEQ multiplex PCR; TCRdb holds only in-frame clones, not every one. The repertoire holds some 120,000 clones, with approximately 93% as singletons. This specimen was peripheral blood, taken on day 0 of AZD1222 vaccination. This receptor was obtained from an adult in good health. V is TRBV7-9 and J is TRBJ2-7; D not certain. This CDR3 reads CASSLAGSYEQYF. The CDR3 bases are TGTGCCAGCAGCTTAGCCGGATCCTACGAGCAGTACTTC. The whole variable domain, filled in from reference TRBV7-9 and TRBJ2-7, reads DTGVSQNPRHKITKRGQNVTFRCDPISEHNRLYWYRQTLGQGPEFLTYFQNEAQLEKSRLLSDRFSAERPKGSFSTLEIQRTEQGDSAMYLCASSLAGSYEQYFGPGTRLTVT.